These 15 T cell receptor beta chains originate from one sample sequenced in a study of CD8 T cells in Susac syndrome. Random hexamers primed reverse transcription of about 0.5 to 1 ug RNA. TCRdb called the immunoSEQ multiplex PCR reads again in MiXCR, with one record for every CDR3 protein. This table holds around 200,000 distinct CDR3 sequences, about 95% found once. Sequenced: CD4+ T cells from PBMCs. These receptor sequences come from a human donor with multiple sclerosis.

V is TRBV30 and J is TRBJ1-2; 7 bases agree with TRBD1. V trimming: 6 bases; J trimming: 2 bases; junction bases outside the gene matches: 9. Germline V gene sequence: CDR1 GTSNPN, CDR2 SVGIG (reference sequence). This CDR3 contains 14 residues. CDR3 DNA sequence: TGTGCCTGCCAAGACAGGGTCGGAAACTATGGCTACACCTTC. Its translation: CACQDRVGNYGYTF.

The J gene is TRBJ2-5, the V gene TRBV19; D may be TRBD1 (7 bases). The CDR3 sequence is 11 residues long. Germline V gives CDR1 LNHDA, CDR2 SQIVND (reference sequence). The V end was cut by 10 bases, the J end by 3 bases, with 9 bases between. The CDR3 loop is CATRGEETQYF. The CDR3 region has the DNA TGTGCCACCAGGGGGGAAGAGACCCAGTACTTC.

V usage is TRBV18 and J usage is TRBJ2-7; TRBD1 agrees at 7 bases. Looked up from germline, CDR1 is KGHSH and CDR2 is LQKENI. The CDR3 loop spans 17 amino acids. Trimming cost V 3 bases and J 3 bases; bases outside gene matches: 14. The CDR3 nucleotides read TGTGCCAGCTCACCCCGGGGACAGATCAGGGTTTTCTACGAGCAGTACTTC. This codes for CASSPRGQIRVFYEQYF.

The V gene is TRBV20-1, the J gene TRBJ2-1; tentative D call: TRBD2 (6 bases). Germline-derived CDR1 and CDR2 are DFQATT and SNEGSKA (reference sequence). The CDR3 is 17 amino acids. Trimming removed 5 bases from V and 1 base from J, with 21 bases in between. This chain's CDR3 is CSARRSEPAGSYNEQFF. The CDR3 bases are TGCAGTGCTCGTCGTTCGGAGCCAGCGGGTTCCTACAATGAGCAGTTCTTC.

As DNA, the CDR3 is TGTGCCAGCAGCCTAATGCAGGGGTCCGCAGATACGCAGTATTTT. It codes for CASSLMQGSADTQYF. V and J are TRBV3-1 and TRBJ2-3; D perhaps matches TRBD1 (6 bases). The ends were cut back, 4 bases at V and 4 bases at J, with 15 bases in the middle. The CDR3 has 15 amino acids. CDR1 and CDR2 from the germline V gene are LGHDT and YNNKEL (reference sequence).

The chain couples TRBV11-3 to TRBJ1-1; no definite D call. V dropped 0 bases and J dropped 4 bases, with 6 bases sitting between them. Per the germline V gene, CDR1 is SGHNT and CDR2 is YENEEA. The CDR3 sequence is 13 residues long. CDR3 coding DNA: TGTGCCAGCAGCTTAGAGAGGGCCACTGAAGCTTTCTTT. Amino acid sequence: CASSLERATEAFF.

Of note for this clonotype: The junction departs from germline at one end; a sequencing error may be responsible. This chain connects TRBV7-7 to TRBJ2-7; D is undetermined. The CDR3 loop spans 14 amino acids. The germline CDR1 and CDR2 sequences are SSHAT and FNYEAQ (reference sequence). CDR3 nucleotides: TGTGCTAGCAGCTTAGAAGCAGAAGGGTACGAGCAGTACTTC. Its protein product is CASSLEAEGYEQYF. Filled out from reference TRBV7-7 and TRBJ2-7, the complete variable domain reads GAGVSQSPRYKVTKRGQDVTLRCDPISSHATLYWYQQALGQGPEFLTYFNYEAQPDKSGLPSDRFSAERPEGSISTLTIQRTEQRDSAMYRCASSLEAEGYEQYFGPGTRLTVT.

The V call is TRBV3-1, the J call TRBJ1-2; a possible D gene is TRBD1 (5 bases). Germline assignment: CDR1 LGHDT and CDR2 YNNKEL (reference sequence). The ends were cut back, 1 base at V and 4 bases at J, with 7 bases in the middle. The CDR3 contains 13 residues. CDR3 sequence: CASSQGGIYGYTF. DNA for the CDR3: TGTGCCAGCAGCCAAGGGGGGATCTATGGCTACACCTTC.

The V call is TRBV30, the J call TRBJ1-2; D not certain. This CDR3 is built from 10 residues. Germline V gene lookup returns CDR1 GTSNPN and CDR2 SVGIG (reference sequence). V lost 2 bases and J lost 8, with 6 bases in between. CDR3 sequence: CAWSLEGYTF. The CDR3 DNA sequence: TGTGCCTGGAGTTTAGAAGGCTACACCTTC.

The V call is TRBV19, the J call TRBJ1-5; D gene ambiguous. Trimming removed 5 bases from V and 2 bases from J, with 16 bases in between. Germline CDR1 and CDR2: LNHDA and SQIVND (reference sequence). The CDR3 runs 16 residues. The CDR3, as DNA: TGTGCCAGTAGTGGACGAGGACCGGTAGGCAATCAGCCCCAGCATTTT. This codes for CASSGRGPVGNQPQHF.

The chain links TRBV6-1 to TRBJ2-7; either TRBD1 or TRBD2 may supply D (5 bases each). Germline V CDR1 and CDR2: MNHNS, SASEGT. The length of the CDR3 is 17 residues. V gave up 11 bases and J gave up 0 bases, with 26 bases separating them. CDR3 DNA: TGTGCCTCCACCGGCCCCGTCGGGTGGGGGTCCTCCTACGAGCAGTACTTC. It yields the protein CASTGPVGWGSSYEQYF.

The CDR3 DNA follows: TGTGCCAGCAGCTTCACCGGGACAGGGGCCACAGATACGCAGTATTTT. Residues: CASSFTGTGATDTQYF. V gene TRBV7-2 combines with J gene TRBJ2-3, with 10 bases that match TRBD1. Trimming removed 3 bases from V and 2 bases from J; junction bases left unmatched: 5. The CDR3 contains 16 residues. Germline values: CDR1 SGHTA, CDR2 FQGNSA.

This rearrangement joins TRBV10-3 to TRBJ2-1; D uncertain. CDR3 length equals 13 residues. CDR1 is ENHRY and CDR2 is SYGVKD in the germline V gene. The ends were cut back, 5 bases at V and 0 bases at J, with 5 bases in the middle. The chain's CDR3 is CAISSISYNEQFF. CDR3 in DNA: TGTGCCATCAGTTCGATCTCCTACAATGAGCAGTTCTTC.

CDR3 loop: CASSLEPTGELFF. The DNA of the CDR3 is TGCGCCAGCAGCTTGGAGCCCACCGGGGAGCTGTTTTTT. The genes are TRBV5-1 and TRBJ2-2; D call uncertain. The V and J ends lost 0 bases and 4 bases respectively, with 4 bases between them. This CDR3 region has 13 residues. CDR1 and CDR2 (germline): SGHRS, YFSETQ. Drawing the rest from reference TRBV5-1 and TRBJ2-2, the complete variable domain is KAGVTQTPRYLIKTRGQQVTLSCSPISGHRSVSWYQQTPGQGLQFLFEYFSETQRNKGNFPGRFSGRQFSNSRSEMNVSTLELGDSALYLCASSLEPTGELFFGEGSRLTVL.

This chain uses TRBV29-1 with TRBJ2-7; possibly TRBD1 for D (6 bases). This CDR3 has 14 residues. Germline CDR1 and CDR2: SQVTM and ANQGSEA. The germline V and J ends were trimmed by 5 bases and 1 base, with 15 bases remaining between them. Here the CDR3 DNA reads TGCAGCGTTAAAGGGGGTTGGGGGTCCTACGAGCAGTACTTC. This encodes CSVKGGWGSYEQYF.